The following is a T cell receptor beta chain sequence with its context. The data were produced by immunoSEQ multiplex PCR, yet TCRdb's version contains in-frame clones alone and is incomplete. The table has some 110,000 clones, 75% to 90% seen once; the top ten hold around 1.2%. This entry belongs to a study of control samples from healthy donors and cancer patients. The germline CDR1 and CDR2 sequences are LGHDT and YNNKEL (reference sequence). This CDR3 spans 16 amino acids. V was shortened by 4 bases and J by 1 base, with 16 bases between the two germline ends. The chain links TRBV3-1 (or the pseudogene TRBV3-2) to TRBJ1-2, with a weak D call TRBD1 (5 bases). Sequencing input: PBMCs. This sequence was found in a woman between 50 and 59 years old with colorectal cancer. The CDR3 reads CASSPLGGGSNYGYTF. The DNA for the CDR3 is TGTGCCAGCAGCCCACTCGGGGGAGGCAGTAACTATGGCTACACCTTC.